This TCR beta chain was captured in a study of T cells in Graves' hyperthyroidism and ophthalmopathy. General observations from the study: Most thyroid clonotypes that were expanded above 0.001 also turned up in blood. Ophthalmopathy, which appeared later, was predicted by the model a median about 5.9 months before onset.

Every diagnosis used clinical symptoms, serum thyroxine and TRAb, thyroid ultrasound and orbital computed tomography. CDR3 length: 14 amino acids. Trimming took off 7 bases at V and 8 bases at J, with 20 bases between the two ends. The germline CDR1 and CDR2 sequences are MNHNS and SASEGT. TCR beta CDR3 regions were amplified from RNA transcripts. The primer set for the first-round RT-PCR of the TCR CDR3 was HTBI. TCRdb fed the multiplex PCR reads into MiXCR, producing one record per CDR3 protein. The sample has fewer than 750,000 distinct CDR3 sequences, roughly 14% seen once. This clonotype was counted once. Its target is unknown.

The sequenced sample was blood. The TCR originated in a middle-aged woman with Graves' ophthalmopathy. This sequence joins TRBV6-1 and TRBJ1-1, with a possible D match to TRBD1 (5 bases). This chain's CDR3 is CASNPVGADKEAFF. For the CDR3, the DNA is TGTGCCAGCAACCCCGTCGGGGCCGATAAGGAAGCTTTCTTT.